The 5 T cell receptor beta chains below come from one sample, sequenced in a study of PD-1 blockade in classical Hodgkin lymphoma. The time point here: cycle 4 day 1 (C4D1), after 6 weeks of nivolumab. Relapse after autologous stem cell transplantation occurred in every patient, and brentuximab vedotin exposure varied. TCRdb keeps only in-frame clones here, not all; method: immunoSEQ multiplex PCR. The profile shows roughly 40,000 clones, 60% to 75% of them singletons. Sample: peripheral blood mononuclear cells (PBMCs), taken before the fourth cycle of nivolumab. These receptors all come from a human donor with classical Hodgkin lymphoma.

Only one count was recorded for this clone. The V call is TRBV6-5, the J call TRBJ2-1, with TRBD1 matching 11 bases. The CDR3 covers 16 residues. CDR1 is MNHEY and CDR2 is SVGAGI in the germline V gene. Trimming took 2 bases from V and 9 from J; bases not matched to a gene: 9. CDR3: CASSYGPGQGVGEQFF. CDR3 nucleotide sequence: TGTGCCAGCAGTTACGGTCCGGGACAGGGGGTTGGTGAGCAGTTCTTC.

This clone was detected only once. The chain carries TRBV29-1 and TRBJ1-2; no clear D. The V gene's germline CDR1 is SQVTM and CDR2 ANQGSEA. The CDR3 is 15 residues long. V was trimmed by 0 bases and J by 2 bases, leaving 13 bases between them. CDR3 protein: CSVEDLGRSNYGYTF. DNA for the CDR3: TGCAGCGTTGAAGACCTGGGGAGGTCCAACTATGGCTACACCTTC. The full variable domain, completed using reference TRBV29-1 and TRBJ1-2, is SAVISQKPSRDICQRGTSLTIQCQVDSQVTMMFWYRQQPGQSLTLIATANQGSEATYESGFVIDKFPISRPNLTFSTLTVSNMSPEDSSIYLCSVEDLGRSNYGYTFGSGTRLTVV.

The CDR3 DNA reads TGTGCCAGCGTACGACAGGGTTTTGACTATGGCTACACCTTC. Its translation is CASVRQGFDYGYTF. The chain joins TRBV6-6 to TRBJ1-2, with 7 bases identical to TRBD1. The CDR3 totals 14 residues. Germline CDR1 reads MNHNY; CDR2 reads SVGAGI (reference sequence). The V segment lost 8 bases and the J segment 3 bases; nucleotides outside the gene matches: 9.

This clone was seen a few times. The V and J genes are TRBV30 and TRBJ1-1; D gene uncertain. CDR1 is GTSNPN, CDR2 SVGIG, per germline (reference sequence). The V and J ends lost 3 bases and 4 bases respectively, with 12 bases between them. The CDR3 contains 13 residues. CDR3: CAWSFNSGTEAFF. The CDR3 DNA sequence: TGTGCCTGGAGCTTTAATAGTGGCACTGAAGCTTTCTTT.

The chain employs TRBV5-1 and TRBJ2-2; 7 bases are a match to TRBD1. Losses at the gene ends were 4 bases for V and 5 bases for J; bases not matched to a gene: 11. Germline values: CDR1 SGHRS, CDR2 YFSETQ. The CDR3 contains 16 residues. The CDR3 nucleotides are TGCGCCAGCAGCCAAGGACAGGCCCCGGGGACCGGGGAGCTGTTTTTT. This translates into CASSQGQAPGTGELFF.